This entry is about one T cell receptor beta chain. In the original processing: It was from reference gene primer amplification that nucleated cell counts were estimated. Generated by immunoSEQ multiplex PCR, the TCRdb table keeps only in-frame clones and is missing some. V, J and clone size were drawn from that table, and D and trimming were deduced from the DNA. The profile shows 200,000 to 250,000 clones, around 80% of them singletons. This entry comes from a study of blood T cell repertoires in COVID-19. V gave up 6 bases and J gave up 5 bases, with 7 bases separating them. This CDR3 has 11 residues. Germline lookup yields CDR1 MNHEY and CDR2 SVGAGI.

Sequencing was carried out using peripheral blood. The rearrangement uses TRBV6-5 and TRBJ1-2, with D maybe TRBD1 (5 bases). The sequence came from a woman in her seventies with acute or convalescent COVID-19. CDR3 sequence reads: CASSRVYGYTF. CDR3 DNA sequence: TGTGCCAGCAGCAGGGTTTATGGCTACACCTTC.